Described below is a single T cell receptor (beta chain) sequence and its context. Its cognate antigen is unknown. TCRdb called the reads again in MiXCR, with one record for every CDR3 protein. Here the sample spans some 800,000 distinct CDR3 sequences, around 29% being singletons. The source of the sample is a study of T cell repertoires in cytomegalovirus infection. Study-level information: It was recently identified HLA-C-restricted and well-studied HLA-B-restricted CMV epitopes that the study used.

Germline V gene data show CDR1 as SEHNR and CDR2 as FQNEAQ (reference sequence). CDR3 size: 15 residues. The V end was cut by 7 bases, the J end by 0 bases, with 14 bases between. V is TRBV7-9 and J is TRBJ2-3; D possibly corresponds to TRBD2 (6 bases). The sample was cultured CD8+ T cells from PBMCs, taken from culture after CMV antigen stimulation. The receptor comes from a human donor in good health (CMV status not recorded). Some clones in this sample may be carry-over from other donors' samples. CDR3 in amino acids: CASTEIGGSTDTQYF. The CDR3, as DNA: TGTGCCAGCACCGAGATTGGAGGGAGCACAGATACGCAGTATTTT.